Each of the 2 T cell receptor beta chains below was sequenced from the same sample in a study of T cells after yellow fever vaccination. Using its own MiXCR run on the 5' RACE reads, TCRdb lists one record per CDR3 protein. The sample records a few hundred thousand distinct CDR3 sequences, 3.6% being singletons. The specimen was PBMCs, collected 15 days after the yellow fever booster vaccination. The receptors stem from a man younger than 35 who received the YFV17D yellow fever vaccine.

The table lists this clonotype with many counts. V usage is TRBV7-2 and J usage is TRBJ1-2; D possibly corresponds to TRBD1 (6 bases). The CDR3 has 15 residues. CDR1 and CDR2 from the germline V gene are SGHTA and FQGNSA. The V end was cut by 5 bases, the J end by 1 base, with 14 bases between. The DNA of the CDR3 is TGTGCCAGCAGCCCCGGACAGACCGTTAACTATGGCTACACCTTC. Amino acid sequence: CASSPGQTVNYGYTF.

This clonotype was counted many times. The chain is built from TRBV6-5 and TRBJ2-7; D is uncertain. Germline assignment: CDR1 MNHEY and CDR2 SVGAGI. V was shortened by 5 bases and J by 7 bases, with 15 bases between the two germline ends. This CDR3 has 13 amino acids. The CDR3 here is CASSPPGLREQYF. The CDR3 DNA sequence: TGTGCCAGCAGTCCCCCGGGCCTTAGGGAGCAGTACTTC.